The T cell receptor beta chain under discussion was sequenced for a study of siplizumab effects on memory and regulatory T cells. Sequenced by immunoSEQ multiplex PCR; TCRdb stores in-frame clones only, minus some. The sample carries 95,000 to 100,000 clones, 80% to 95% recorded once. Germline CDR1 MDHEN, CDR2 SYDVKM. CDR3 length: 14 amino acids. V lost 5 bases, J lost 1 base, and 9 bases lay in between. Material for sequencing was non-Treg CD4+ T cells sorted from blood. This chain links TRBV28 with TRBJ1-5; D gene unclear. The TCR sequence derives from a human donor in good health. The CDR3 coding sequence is TGTGCCAGCAGTCAGGTATTGAGCAATCAGCCCCAGCATTTT. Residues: CASSQVLSNQPQHF.